This T cell receptor (beta chain) was identified in a study of T cell responses to AZD1222 COVID-19 vaccine. This table comes from immunoSEQ multiplex PCR, and its TCRdb copy is limited to in-frame clones, with some not included. The sample lists roughly 120,000 clones, around 89% occurring once. The ends were cut back, 4 bases at V and 1 base at J, with 7 bases in the middle. Germline CDR1 and CDR2: MNHGY and SVAAGI. This CDR3 contains 13 residues. The chain is built from TRBV6-9 and TRBJ2-5; D is perhaps TRBD1 (5 bases). Sequences were derived from peripheral blood, sampled 28 days after the second AZD1222 dose. The TCR sequence derives from an adult who received the AZD1222 COVID-19 vaccine. The CDR3 coding sequence is TGTGCCAGCAGTTCTGACAGCCAAGAGACCCAGTACTTC. Amino acid sequence: CASSSDSQETQYF.